Shown below are 15 T cell receptor beta chains from a single sample sequenced in a study of control samples from healthy donors and cancer patients (dated by TCRdb to 2020 to 2021). To prepare the library, the immunoSEQ multiplex PCR assay was applied. Sourced from immuneACCESS, this table was stored by TCRdb with only in-frame sequences that have V and J called. A share of the clones is absent; for the studies checked, an unresolved V gene accounts for under half, and the remainder has no known explanation. The sample records about 130,000 clones, 70% to 90% of which are singletons. About 3.2% of the sample belongs to the ten largest clones. Sequenced: blood. All receptors derive from a man in his forties or fifties in good health.

This chain links TRBV15 with TRBJ1-2; no clear D. CDR1 is LNHNV and CDR2 is YYDKDF in the germline V gene (reference sequence). V was trimmed by 1 base and J by 6 bases, leaving 18 bases between them. CDR3 length equals 16 residues. CDR3: CATSRGAEILMNGYTF. For the CDR3, the DNA is TGTGCCACCAGCAGAGGTGCGGAGATCCTCATGAATGGCTACACCTTC. Complete variable domain (other parts from reference TRBV15 and TRBJ1-2): DAMVIQNPRYQVTQFGKPVTLSCSQTLNHNVMYWYQQKSSQAPKLLFHYYDKDFNNEADTPDNFQSRRPNTSFCFLDIRSPGLGDTAMYLCATSRGAEILMNGYTFGSGTRLTVV.

The V call is TRBV6-1, the J call TRBJ2-1; no definite D call. Trimming removed 4 bases at V and 3 bases at J, with 16 bases between. This CDR3 contains 16 residues. Germline lookup yields CDR1 MNHNS and CDR2 SASEGT. This chain's CDR3 is CASSARSGLGYNEQFF. The DNA for the CDR3 is TGTGCCAGCAGTGCACGGTCTGGGTTAGGCTACAATGAGCAGTTCTTC.

In this sample, this clone turned up once. This chain links TRBV2 with TRBJ1-1; TRBD1 is a possible D gene (6 bases). Trimming stripped 6 bases from V and 4 bases from J, with 15 bases between. There are 14 residues in the CDR3. Germline CDR1 reads SNHLY; CDR2 reads FYNNEI. CDR3 region: CASSGGRVFTEAFF. CDR3 DNA sequence: TGTGCCAGCAGCGGGGGGCGAGTTTTCACTGAAGCTTTCTTT.

The chain uses TRBV24-1 and TRBJ2-1, with 9 bases matching TRBD2. Germline V lookup: CDR1 KGHDR, CDR2 SFDVKD. The CDR3 contains 13 residues. With 12 bases clipped from V and 8 bases from J, the junction kept 10 bases outside the gene matches. CDR3 region: CASEAGGRYEQFF. The CDR3 nucleotides are TGTGCCTCGGAAGCGGGGGGTCGGTATGAGCAGTTCTTC.

The genes are TRBV5-1 and TRBJ1-1; no reliable D call. Germline CDR1 reads SGHRS; CDR2 reads YFSETQ. V gave up 0 bases and J gave up 0 bases, with 3 bases separating them. CDR3 length: 13 amino acids. The CDR3 sequence: CASSLDMNTEAFF. The CDR3 coding sequence is TGCGCCAGCAGCTTGGACATGAACACTGAAGCTTTCTTT.

This chain uses TRBV28 with TRBJ1-1; D unresolved. Germline V lookup: CDR1 MDHEN, CDR2 SYDVKM. Between the trimmed V and J ends, which lost 2 bases and 2 bases, there was a span of 9 bases. This CDR3 is 14 amino acids long. This chain's CDR3 is CASSLGQRNTEAFF. The CDR3 DNA reads as TGTGCCAGCAGTTTAGGCCAGAGAAACACTGAAGCTTTCTTT.

V is TRBV6-2 or TRBV6-3 and J is TRBJ2-1; no definite D call. With 3 bases removed from V and 15 bases from J, the gap between germline ends came to 15 bases. CDR1 is MNHEY, CDR2 SVGEGT, per germline. The CDR3 is made up of 12 amino acids. CDR3 sequence (DNA): TGTGCCAGCAGTTATTGGGCTTCCGGCCCGTTCTTC. Translation: CASSYWASGPFF.

V is TRBV5-1 and J is TRBJ1-5; D gene uncertain. CDR3 length: 14 residues. V lost 3 bases to trimming and J lost 3 bases, with 10 bases between them. From germline, CDR1 is SGHRS and CDR2 YFSETQ. For the CDR3, the DNA is TGCGCCAGCAGCTGGGTGGCCAACAATCAGCCCCAGCATTTT. Amino acids: CASSWVANNQPQHF.

The CDR3 sequence: CASSFPPGGSYEQYF. The CDR3 DNA follows: TGTGCCAGCAGCTTTCCCCCTGGGGGGTCCTACGAGCAGTACTTC. The chain recombines TRBV7-9 with TRBJ2-7; TRBD2 is a possible D gene (6 bases). The V gene lost 3 bases and the J gene lost 1 base, with 13 bases spanning the gap. The length of the CDR3 is 15 residues. Looked up from germline, CDR1 is SEHNR and CDR2 is FQNEAQ (reference sequence).

In this sample, this clone turned up once. V usage is TRBV28 and J usage is TRBJ2-7, with D perhaps matching TRBD1 (6 bases). The CDR3 loop spans 14 amino acids. Germline V CDR1 and CDR2: MDHEN, SYDVKM. The V and J ends lost 3 bases and 5 bases respectively, with 14 bases between them. The CDR3, as DNA: TGTGCCAGCAGTTTTCCAGGGGAGTCGGACGAGCAGTACTTC. Amino acids: CASSFPGESDEQYF.

This chain links TRBV5-6 with TRBJ1-2; no reliable D call. There are 17 residues in the CDR3. Trimming stripped 0 bases from V and 4 bases from J, with 19 bases between. Germline CDR1 SGHDT, CDR2 YYEEEE. CDR3 protein: CASSLEGFWQTSYGYTF. The CDR3 DNA reads as TGTGCCAGCAGCTTGGAAGGCTTTTGGCAGACCAGCTATGGCTACACCTTC. Full variable domain (remainder filled in from reference TRBV5-6 and TRBJ1-2): DAGVTQSPTHLIKTRGQQVTLRCSPKSGHDTVSWYQQALGQGPQFIFQYYEEEERQRGNFPDRFSGHQFPNYSSELNVNALLLGDSALYLCASSLEGFWQTSYGYTFGSGTRLTVV.

This clone was observed once. The chain recombines TRBV27 with TRBJ2-3; 9 positions match TRBD2. CDR3 length equals 15 residues. Germline trimming cut 3 bases from V and 2 bases from J; bases unmatched to any gene: 3. CDR1 is MNHEY and CDR2 is SMNVEV in the germline V gene (reference sequence). The CDR3 sequence: CASSFLAGSTDTQYF. CDR3 bases: TGTGCCAGCAGTTTCCTAGCGGGGTCCACAGATACGCAGTATTTT.

This clone was found once. The V gene is TRBV27, the J gene TRBJ2-3; 7 nucleotides agree with TRBD2. Unmatched junction bases numbered 10, after V lost 4 bases and J lost 6 bases. The CDR3 has 15 residues. The germline CDR1 and CDR2 sequences are MNHEY and SMNVEV (reference sequence). CDR3 sequence: CASSWGIGGYDTQYF. In nucleotides, the CDR3 is TGTGCCAGCAGTTGGGGCATCGGGGGGTATGATACGCAGTATTTT.

This clone was observed a few times. V and J are TRBV18 and TRBJ1-2; D perhaps matches TRBD1 (5 bases). The V end was cut by 3 bases, the J end by 2 bases, with 16 bases between. Germline CDR1 is KGHSH and CDR2 is LQKENI. The CDR3 spans 16 residues. The CDR3 nucleotides read TGTGCCAGCTCACCGCTAGGACAACAAGTGAACTATGGCTACACCTTC. Its protein product is CASSPLGQQVNYGYTF.

The V call is TRBV7-3, the J call TRBJ2-3, with 7 bases matching TRBD1. J was trimmed by 6 bases and V by 5 bases; bases with no gene match: 11. This CDR3 is 15 amino acids long. The germline V gene has CDR1 SGHTA and CDR2 FQGTGA. The CDR3 is CASSKGQQRADTQYF. The CDR3 nucleotides read TGTGCCAGCAGCAAGGGACAGCAAAGGGCCGATACGCAGTATTTT.